Shown below are 11 T cell receptor beta chains from a single sample sequenced in a study of T cell repertoires in cytomegalovirus infection. TCRdb re-called the reads with MiXCR, one entry per CDR3 protein. The sample carries around 900,000 distinct CDR3 sequences, approximately 30% recorded once. For these receptors, no antigen is known. Here the sequenced sample was cultured CD8+ T cells from PBMCs, taken from culture after CMV antigen stimulation. The receptors here all came from a human donor in good health (CMV status not recorded). Some clones in this sample may be carry-over from other donors' samples.

A few counts support this clonotype. This chain connects TRBV11-2 to TRBJ1-2; D ambiguous. CDR1 is SGHAT, CDR2 FQNNGV, per germline. The CDR3 sequence is 15 residues long. The V end lost 6 bases, the J end lost 1 base, and 15 bases lay between the germline ends. CDR3 coding DNA: TGTGCCAGCAGGACACTCGAGACGAATAACTATGGCTACACCTTC. Translation gives CASRTLETNNYGYTF.

This chain uses TRBV6-2 or TRBV6-3 with TRBJ2-1; D might be TRBD2 (5 bases). This CDR3 comprises 14 residues. The germline V gene encodes CDR1 MNHEY and CDR2 SVGEGT. V gave up 4 bases and J gave up 7 bases, with 14 bases separating them. The CDR3 is CASSWTQGKNEQFF. The CDR3 DNA reads as TGTGCCAGCAGTTGGACTCAAGGGAAAAATGAGCAGTTCTTC.

The chain combines TRBV4-1 with TRBJ2-5; 9 positions agree with TRBD2. The germline gives CDR1 MGHRA, CDR2 YSYEKL. The CDR3 is made up of 18 amino acids. J was trimmed by 1 base and V by 0 bases; bases with no gene match: 9. This CDR3 is CASSQDPPAGGLQETQYF. The CDR3 region has the DNA TGCGCCAGCAGCCAAGATCCGCCAGCGGGGGGCCTCCAAGAGACCCAGTACTTC.

This clonotype was picked up many times. The J gene is TRBJ2-7, the V gene TRBV7-2, with TRBD2 identical over 12 bases. Germline V gene data show CDR1 as SGHTA and CDR2 as FQGNSA. V lost 5 bases to trimming and J lost 2 bases; unmatched junction nucleotides: 4. The CDR3 totals 15 residues. The CDR3 protein is CASSIGLAGPYEQYV. CDR3 in DNA: TGTGCCAGCAGCATCGGACTAGCGGGGCCCTACGAGCAGTACGTC.

The chain combines TRBV11-2 with TRBJ2-5; D unresolved. CDR1 is SGHAT and CDR2 is FQNNGV in the germline V gene. V lost 5 bases to trimming and J lost 2 bases, with 9 bases between them. The CDR3 runs 13 residues. The CDR3 region is CASSTPPQETQYF. CDR3 bases: TGTGCCAGCAGCACTCCCCCGCAAGAGACCCAGTACTTC.

This clonotype has just a few counts. The chain links TRBV5-6 to TRBJ2-7; TRBD1 agrees at 7 bases. CDR1 is SGHDT, CDR2 YYEEEE, per germline. Trimming removed 5 bases from V and 7 bases from J; junction bases left unmatched: 24. The CDR3 is made up of 18 amino acids. The CDR3 sequence is CASSLSGTESRARFEQYV. The CDR3 nucleotides read TGTGCCAGCAGTCTATCCGGGACAGAGTCCAGAGCCCGCTTTGAGCAGTACGTC.

This chain links TRBV7-6 with TRBJ1-5; unclear D gene. CDR1 SGHVS and CDR2 FNYEAQ come from the germline V gene. Trimming removed 1 base from V and 9 bases from J, with 10 bases in between. CDR3 length equals 13 residues. The CDR3 DNA reads TGTGCCAGCAGCTTAGAAGGATCCAGGCCCCAGCATTTT. Amino acids: CASSLEGSRPQHF.

The chain employs TRBV12-3 or TRBV12-4 and TRBJ1-6, with D perhaps TRBD1 (5 bases). V gave up 6 bases and J gave up 14 bases, with 14 bases separating them. The CDR3 is 12 amino acids. DNA of the CDR3: TGTGCCAGCAGCCTGGGGGGGTCTGCCCTCCACTTT. Residues: CASSLGGSALHF.

This clonotype has a count of ten or more. V is TRBV5-1 and J is TRBJ2-7; 10 bases are a match to TRBD1. Germline V CDR1 and CDR2: SGHRS, YFSETQ. V was pared by 3 bases and J by 6 bases, with 0 bases of the junction left unmatched. CDR3 length equals 12 residues. CDR3 bases: TGCGCCAGCAGCTGGACAGGGGGCGAGCAGTACTTC. It is translated as CASSWTGGEQYF.

The chain links TRBV7-3 to TRBJ2-3, with 10 positions matching TRBD2. This CDR3 has 16 amino acids. Germline V gives CDR1 SGHTA, CDR2 FQGTGA. V was clipped by 6 bases and J by 3 bases; unmatched bases: 9. CDR3 bases: TGTGCCAGCAGTTTCAGCGGGGGGGCATTTACAGATACGCAGTATTTT. Residues: CASSFSGGAFTDTQYF.

This clonotype was recorded once. This chain uses TRBV10-1 with TRBJ2-3; a possible D gene is TRBD1 (5 bases). The V gene lost 3 bases and the J gene lost 0 bases, with 10 bases spanning the gap. Looked up from germline, CDR1 is WNHNN and CDR2 is SYGVQD (reference sequence). The CDR3 is made up of 15 amino acids. CDR3 region: CASSDSGASTDTQYF. CDR3 sequence (DNA): TGCGCCAGCAGTGATAGTGGGGCCAGCACAGATACGCAGTATTTT.